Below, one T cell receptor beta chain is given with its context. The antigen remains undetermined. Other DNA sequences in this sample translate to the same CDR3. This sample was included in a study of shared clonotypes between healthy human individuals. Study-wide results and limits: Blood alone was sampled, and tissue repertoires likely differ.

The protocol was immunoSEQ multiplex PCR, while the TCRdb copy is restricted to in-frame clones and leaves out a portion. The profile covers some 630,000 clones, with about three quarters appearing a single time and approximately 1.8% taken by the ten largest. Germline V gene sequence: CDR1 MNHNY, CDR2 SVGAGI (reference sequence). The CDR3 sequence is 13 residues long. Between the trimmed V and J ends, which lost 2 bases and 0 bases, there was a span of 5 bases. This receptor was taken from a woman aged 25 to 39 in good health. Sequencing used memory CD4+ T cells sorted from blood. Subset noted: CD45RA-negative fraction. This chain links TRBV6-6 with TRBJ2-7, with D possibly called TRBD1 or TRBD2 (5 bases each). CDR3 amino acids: CASSYGGSYEQYF. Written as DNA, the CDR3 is TGTGCCAGCAGTTACGGGGGCTCCTACGAGCAGTACTTC.